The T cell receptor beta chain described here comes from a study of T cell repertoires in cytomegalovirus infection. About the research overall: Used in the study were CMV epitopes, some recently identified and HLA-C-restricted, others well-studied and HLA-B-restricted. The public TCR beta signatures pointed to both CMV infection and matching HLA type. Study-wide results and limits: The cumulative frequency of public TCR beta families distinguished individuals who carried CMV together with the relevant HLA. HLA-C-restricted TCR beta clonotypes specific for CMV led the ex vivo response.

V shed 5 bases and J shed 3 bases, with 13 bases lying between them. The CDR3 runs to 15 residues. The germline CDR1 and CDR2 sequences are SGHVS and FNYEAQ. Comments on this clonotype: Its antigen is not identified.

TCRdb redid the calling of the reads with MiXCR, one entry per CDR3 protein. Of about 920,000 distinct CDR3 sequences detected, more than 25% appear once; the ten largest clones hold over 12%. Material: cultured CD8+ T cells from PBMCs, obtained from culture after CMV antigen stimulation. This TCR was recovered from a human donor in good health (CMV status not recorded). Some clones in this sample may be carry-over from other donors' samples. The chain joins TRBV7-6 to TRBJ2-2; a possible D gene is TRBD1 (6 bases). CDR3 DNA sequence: TGTGCCAGCAGCGGAACAGGGAGTTACACCGGGGAGCTGTTTTTT. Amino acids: CASSGTGSYTGELFF.